The 18 T cell receptor beta chains below all came from one sample that was sequenced in a study of cytomegalovirus exposure and HLA in healthy donors. PCR employed 60 Vbeta and 13 Jbeta primers. Assay used: immunoSEQ multiplex PCR; TCRdb lists only in-frame clones, some missing. The top ten hold roughly 10% of the sample, which has 95,000 to 130,000 clones, 60% to 70% seen once. Sample: PBMCs. The receptor source for this set is a middle-aged woman in good health and CMV-seropositive.

This clone was counted a few times. The rearrangement links TRBV5-6 to TRBJ1-1; no clear D. CDR1 and CDR2 from the germline V gene are SGHDT and YYEEEE. The CDR3 consists of 13 residues. Trimming shortened V by 3 bases and J by 1 base, and 7 bases separated the two germline ends. The CDR3: CASSSGWNTEAFF. The DNA of the CDR3 is TGTGCCAGCAGCTCGGGGTGGAACACTGAAGCTTTCTTT.

This clone was seen a few times. This chain joins TRBV18 and TRBJ1-2; D unclear. This CDR3 spans 15 amino acids. V dropped 4 bases and J dropped 3 bases, with 15 bases sitting between them. Germline values: CDR1 KGHSH, CDR2 LQKENI. The DNA of the CDR3 is TGTGCCAGCTCACAGGTCGAGAACTACTACTATGGCTACACCTTC. This encodes CASSQVENYYYGYTF.

The J gene is TRBJ1-3, the V gene TRBV4-2, with D uncertain. The CDR3 is made up of 14 amino acids. V lost 4 bases, J lost 1 base, and 8 bases lay in between. Germline V lookup: CDR1 LGHNA, CDR2 YNFKEQ. CDR3 region: CASSPRRSGNTIYF. The CDR3 nucleotides are TGTGCCAGCAGCCCGCGTCGGTCTGGAAACACCATATATTTT.

Points on this clone: Other DNA sequences in the same sample also yield this CDR3. This chain joins TRBV19 and TRBJ2-1, with a possible D match to TRBD2 (6 bases). V shed 1 base and J shed 2 bases, with 9 bases lying between them. This CDR3 has 15 residues. The V gene's germline CDR1 is LNHDA and CDR2 SQIVND (reference sequence). CDR3: CASSIVSGPYNEQFF. In DNA form, the CDR3 reads TGTGCCAGTAGTATAGTTAGCGGCCCCTACAATGAGCAGTTCTTC. Full variable domain (remainder filled in from reference TRBV19 and TRBJ2-1): DGGITQSPKYLFRKEGQNVTLSCEQNLNHDAMYWYRQDPGQGLRLIYYSQIVNDFQKGDIAEGYSVSREKKESFPLTVTSAQKNPTAFYLCASSIVSGPYNEQFFGPGTRLTVL.

This sequence joins TRBV19 and TRBJ2-7, with TRBD2 identical over 10 bases. The J segment lost 4 bases and the V segment lost 5 bases, leaving 8 bases of the junction unmatched. This CDR3 has 15 residues. Germline V gives CDR1 LNHDA, CDR2 SQIVND (reference sequence). This chain's CDR3 is CASSGMGLASYEQYF. As DNA, the CDR3 is TGTGCCAGTAGTGGGATGGGACTAGCGAGTTACGAGCAGTACTTC.

This sequence joins TRBV18 and TRBJ1-5, with D hard to call. The V and J ends lost 1 base and 1 base respectively, with 5 bases between them. The CDR3 is made up of 14 amino acids. CDR1 is KGHSH, CDR2 LQKENI, per germline. CDR3 nucleotides: TGTGCCAGCTCACCACAAAGCAGCAATCAGCCCCAGCATTTT. Its protein product is CASSPQSSNQPQHF.

The CDR3 bases are TGTGCCAGCAGCAACCCGGGTTTCGGGATGGAGACCCAGTACTTC. This encodes CASSNPGFGMETQYF. The gene calls are TRBV9 and TRBJ2-5; possibly TRBD2 for D (5 bases). Per the germline V gene, CDR1 is SGDLS and CDR2 is YYNGEE. The CDR3 loop spans 15 amino acids. Trimming stripped 4 bases from V and 5 bases from J, with 18 bases between.

The chain is built from TRBV28 and TRBJ1-1; D ambiguous. The CDR3 spans 13 residues. Germline CDR1 reads MDHEN; CDR2 reads SYDVKM. Trimming shortened V by 8 bases and J by 3 bases, and 13 bases separated the two germline ends. The CDR3 is CASYEDGDTEAFF. The CDR3 region has the DNA TGTGCCAGCTACGAGGACGGGGACACTGAAGCTTTCTTT.

This rearrangement joins TRBV9 to TRBJ2-3; 9 bases are a match to TRBD1. The CDR3 is made up of 15 amino acids. V gave up 0 bases and J gave up 6 bases; unmatched junction bases: 5. Germline CDR1 SGDLS, CDR2 YYNGEE. The CDR3 coding sequence is TGTGCCAGCAGCGTAGGGACAGGGGAGGGGGATACGCAGTATTTT. The encoded protein is CASSVGTGEGDTQYF.

The rearrangement links TRBV29-1 to TRBJ2-4; possible D gene TRBD2, 5 bases. Trimming took 5 bases from V and 6 from J, leaving 14 bases between them. CDR3 length equals 13 residues. Per germline, CDR1 SQVTM and CDR2 ANQGSEA. CDR3 in DNA: TGCAGCGTTCGACTACATTCCACAAACATTCAGTACTTC. Its translation is CSVRLHSTNIQYF.

The J gene is TRBJ2-5, the V gene TRBV5-1, with a possible D match to TRBD2 (6 bases). V lost 0 bases, J lost 1 base, and 16 bases lay in between. The length of the CDR3 is 17 residues. Germline V CDR1 and CDR2: SGHRS, YFSETQ. CDR3 nucleotides: TGCGCCAGCAGCTTGGGGGTAGGTGCGGGGCCCCAAGAGACCCAGTACTTC. Translating gives CASSLGVGAGPQETQYF.

This chain uses TRBV5-1 with TRBJ2-7; 7 bases line up with TRBD1. Germline V gene lookup returns CDR1 SGHRS and CDR2 YFSETQ. V was clipped by 4 bases and J by 1 base; unmatched bases: 2. The CDR3 length is 13 residues. The CDR3 DNA follows: TGCGCCAGCAGCCTGGACAGGTCCTACGAGCAGTACTTC. It specifies CASSLDRSYEQYF.

This clone occurred a few times. This chain connects TRBV7-9 to TRBJ1-1, with D perhaps matching TRBD1 (5 bases). Between the trimmed V and J ends, which lost 0 bases and 6 bases, there was a span of 5 bases. The CDR3 length is 12 residues. Germline V CDR1 and CDR2: SEHNR, FQNEAQ (reference sequence). This chain's CDR3 is CASSLAGPEAFF. In DNA form, the CDR3 reads TGTGCCAGCAGCTTAGCGGGGCCTGAAGCTTTCTTT.

This chain uses TRBV28 with TRBJ2-1; D is perhaps TRBD2 (6 bases). Per the germline V gene, CDR1 is MDHEN and CDR2 is SYDVKM. The CDR3 is 12 amino acids. V lost 8 bases and J lost 5, with 10 bases in between. CDR3 DNA: TGTGCCAGCGGGGACTTTAACAATGAGCAGTTCTTC. As protein: CASGDFNNEQFF.

This clone was found once. This rearrangement joins TRBV6-5 to TRBJ1-5, with 7 bases lining up with TRBD1. The CDR3 consists of 13 residues. Germline V gene data show CDR1 as MNHEY and CDR2 as SVGAGI. V shed 6 bases, J shed 11 bases, and the junction held 10 bases outside the gene matches. This CDR3 is CASRKQGNRAQHF. In DNA form, the CDR3 reads TGTGCCAGCAGAAAACAGGGGAACCGGGCCCAGCATTTT.

The chain carries TRBV7-3 and TRBJ1-1, with D uncertain. The CDR3 is made up of 13 amino acids. V lost 6 bases, J lost 1 base, and 9 bases lay in between. Germline lookup yields CDR1 SGHTA and CDR2 FQGTGA. The CDR3 reads CASRLNSNTEAFF. As DNA, the CDR3 is TGTGCCAGCAGACTAAACTCGAACACTGAAGCTTTCTTT.

This clone was seen more than once but under ten times. The chain employs TRBV18 and TRBJ1-2, with 11 bases lining up with TRBD1. Germline values: CDR1 KGHSH, CDR2 LQKENI. This CDR3 comprises 18 residues. V lost 3 bases to trimming and J lost 8 bases; unmatched junction nucleotides: 17. CDR3: CASSPSPGQGDYIGGYTF. DNA of the CDR3: TGTGCCAGCTCACCTTCCCCGGGACAGGGGGACTATATAGGCGGCTACACCTTC.

The chain recombines TRBV11-2 with TRBJ1-1, with a tentative D call TRBD1 (6 bases). There are 14 residues in the CDR3. Germline V gene data show CDR1 as SGHAT and CDR2 as FQNNGV. V was clipped by 4 bases and J by 2 bases, with 11 bases between them. CDR3 protein: CASSSRQVNTEAFF. In DNA form, the CDR3 reads TGTGCCAGCAGCTCAAGACAGGTAAACACTGAAGCTTTCTTT.